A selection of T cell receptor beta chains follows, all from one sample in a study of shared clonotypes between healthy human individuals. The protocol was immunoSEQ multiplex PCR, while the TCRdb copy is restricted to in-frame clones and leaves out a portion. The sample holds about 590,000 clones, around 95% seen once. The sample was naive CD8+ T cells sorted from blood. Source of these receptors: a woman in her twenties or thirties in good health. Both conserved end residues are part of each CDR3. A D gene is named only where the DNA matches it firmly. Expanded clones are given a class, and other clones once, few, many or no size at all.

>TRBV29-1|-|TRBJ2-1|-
TGCAGCGTTGATGTCGGAGAGCAGTTCTTC
CSVDVGEQFF
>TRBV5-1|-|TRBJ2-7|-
TGCGCCAGCAGCCTGAGGGGGACGACCCTTCGGGACGAGCAGTACTTC
CASSLRGTTLRDEQYF
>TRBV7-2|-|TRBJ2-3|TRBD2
TGTGCCAGCAGCTCCTTGCGGGAGAGATGGACAGATACGCAGTATTTT
CASSSLRERWTDTQYF
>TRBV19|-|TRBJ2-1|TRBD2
TGTGCCAGTACCCCGAGGAATATAGCGGGACTTACCTACAATGAGCAGTTCTTC
CASTPRNIAGLTYNEQFF
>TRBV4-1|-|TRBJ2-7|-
TGCGCCAGCAGCCCTCCAAACTCCTACGAGCAGTACTTC
CASSPPNSYEQYF
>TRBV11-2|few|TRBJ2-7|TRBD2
TGTGCCAGCAGCTTTGCCCCCGGGGGGGCCTACGAGCAGTACTTC
CASSFAPGGAYEQYF
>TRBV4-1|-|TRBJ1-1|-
TGCGCCAGCAGCCAACAATCCCAGGGCACTGAAGCTTTCTTT
CASSQQSQGTEAFF
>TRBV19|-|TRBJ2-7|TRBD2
TGTGCCAGTAGTGCTAGCGGGAGCTCCTACGAGCAGTACTTC
CASSASGSSYEQYF
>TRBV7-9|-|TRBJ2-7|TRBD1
TGTGCCAGCAGCTGGGACAGGGACCACGAGCAGTACTTC
CASSWDRDHEQYF
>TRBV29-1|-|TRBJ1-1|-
TGCAGCGCCGAGCGTGACACTGAAGCTTTCTTT
CSAERDTEAFF
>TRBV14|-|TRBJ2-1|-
TGTGCCAGCAGCCTCCACAGCGGGTATGAGCAGTTCTTC
CASSLHSGYEQFF
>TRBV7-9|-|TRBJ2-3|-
TGTGCCAGCAGCGGGGGGAGTTGGCTAGCAGGGGATACGCAGTATTTT
CASSGGSWLAGDTQYF
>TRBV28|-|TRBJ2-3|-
TGTGCCAGCAGTTTGTCGGGAGTCCCAGATACGCAGTATTTT
CASSLSGVPDTQYF
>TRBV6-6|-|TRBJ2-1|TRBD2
TGTGCCAGCAGTTACGCGGTAGCGGGGGGGGATAATGAGCAGTTCTTC
CASSYAVAGGDNEQFF
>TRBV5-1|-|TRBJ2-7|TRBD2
TGCGCCAGCAGCTGGGCGGGAGGAATCGAGCAGTACTTC
CASSWAGGIEQYF
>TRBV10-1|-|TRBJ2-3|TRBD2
TGCGCCAGCAGTGGATCCGGGACTAGCGGGAGTCATACGCAGTATTTT
CASSGSGTSGSHTQYF
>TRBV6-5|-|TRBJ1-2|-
TGTGCCAGCGAGCCCTCTGGGGGCTATGGCTACACCTTC
CASEPSGGYGYTF
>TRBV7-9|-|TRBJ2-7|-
TGTGCCAGCAGCTTAGACAGGGCCCCCCCCTACGAGCAGTACTTC
CASSLDRAPPYEQYF
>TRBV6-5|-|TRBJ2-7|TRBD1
TGTGCCAGCAGTTACAGTCAGGGGGCATACGAGCAGTACTTC
CASSYSQGAYEQYF
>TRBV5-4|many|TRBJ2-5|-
TGTGCCAGCAGCTTGGAGTCAGAAGAGACCCAGTACTTC
CASSLESEETQYF
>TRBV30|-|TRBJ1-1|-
TGTGCCTGGAGTGTACTGGCGGACACTGAAGCTTTCTTT
CAWSVLADTEAFF
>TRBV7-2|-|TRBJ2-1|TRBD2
TGTGCCAGCAGCTTAGTGCCAGCGGGAGGCAATGAGCAGTTCTTC
CASSLVPAGGNEQFF
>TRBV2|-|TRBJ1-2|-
TGTGCCAGCAGTGAGGTCAGGGTCGGCTATGGCTACACCTTC
CASSEVRVGYGYTF
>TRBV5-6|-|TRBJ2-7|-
TGTGCCAGCAGCTTCAGGGGAGCCTACGAGCAGTACTTC
CASSFRGAYEQYF
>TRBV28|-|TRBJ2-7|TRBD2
TGTGCCAGCAGTTTTAGCGGGAGCCCAGGGGAGCAGTACTTC
CASSFSGSPGEQYF
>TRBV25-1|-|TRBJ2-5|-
TGTGCCAGCTCCAACGGCCGGGTAGCGGAGACCCAGTACTTC
CASSNGRVAETQYF